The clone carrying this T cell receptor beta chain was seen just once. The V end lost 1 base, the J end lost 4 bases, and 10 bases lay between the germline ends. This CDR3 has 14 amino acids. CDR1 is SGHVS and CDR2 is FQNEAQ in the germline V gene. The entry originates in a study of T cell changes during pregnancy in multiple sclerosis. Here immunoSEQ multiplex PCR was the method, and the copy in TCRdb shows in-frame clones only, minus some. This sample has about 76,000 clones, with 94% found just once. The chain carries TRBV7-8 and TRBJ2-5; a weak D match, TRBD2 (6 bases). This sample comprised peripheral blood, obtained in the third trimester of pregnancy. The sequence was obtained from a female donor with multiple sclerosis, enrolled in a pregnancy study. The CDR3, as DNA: TGTGCCAGCAGCTTAGTGACTAGTTTAGAGACCCAGTACTTC. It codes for CASSLVTSLETQYF. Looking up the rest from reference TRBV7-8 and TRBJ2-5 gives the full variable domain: GAGVSQSPRYKVAKRGQDVALRCDPISGHVSLFWYQQALGQGPEFLTYFQNEAQLDKSGLPSDRFFAERPEGSVSTLKIQRTQQEDSAVYLCASSLVTSLETQYFGPGTRLLVL.